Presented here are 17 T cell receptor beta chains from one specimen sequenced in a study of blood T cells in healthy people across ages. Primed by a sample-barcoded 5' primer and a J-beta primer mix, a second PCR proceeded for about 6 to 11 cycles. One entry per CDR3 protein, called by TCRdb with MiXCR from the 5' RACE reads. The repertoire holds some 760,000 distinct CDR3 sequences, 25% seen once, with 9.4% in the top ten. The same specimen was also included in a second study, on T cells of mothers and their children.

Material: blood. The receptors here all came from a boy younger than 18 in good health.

Written as DNA, the CDR3 is TGTGCCAGCAGACACCCCCCGGGACAGAGCTACGAGCAGTACTTC. Translated: CASRHPPGQSYEQYF. This chain uses TRBV6-5 with TRBJ2-7; 7 bases match TRBD1. Germline lookup yields CDR1 MNHEY and CDR2 SVGAGI. Germline trimming cut 6 bases from V and 3 bases from J; bases unmatched to any gene: 11. The CDR3 is 15 amino acids.

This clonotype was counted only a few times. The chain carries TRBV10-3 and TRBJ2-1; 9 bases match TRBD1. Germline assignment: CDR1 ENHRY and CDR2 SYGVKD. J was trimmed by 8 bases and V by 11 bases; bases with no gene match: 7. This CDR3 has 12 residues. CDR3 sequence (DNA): TGTGCCGTCGGGGACAGGGTTGATGAGCAGTTCTTC. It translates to CAVGDRVDEQFF.

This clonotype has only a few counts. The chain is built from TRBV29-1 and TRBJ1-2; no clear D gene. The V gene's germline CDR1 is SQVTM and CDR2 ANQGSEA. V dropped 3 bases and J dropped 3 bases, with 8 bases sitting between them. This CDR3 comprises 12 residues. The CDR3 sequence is CSVEGLDYGYTF. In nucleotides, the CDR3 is TGCAGCGTTGAGGGTTTGGACTATGGCTACACCTTC.

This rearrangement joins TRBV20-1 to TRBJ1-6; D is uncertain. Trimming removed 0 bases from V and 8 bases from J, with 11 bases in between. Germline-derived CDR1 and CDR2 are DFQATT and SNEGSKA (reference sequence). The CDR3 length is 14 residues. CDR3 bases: TGCAGTGCTAGAGATGCCCTAAGGGATTCACCCCTCCACTTT. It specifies CSARDALRDSPLHF.

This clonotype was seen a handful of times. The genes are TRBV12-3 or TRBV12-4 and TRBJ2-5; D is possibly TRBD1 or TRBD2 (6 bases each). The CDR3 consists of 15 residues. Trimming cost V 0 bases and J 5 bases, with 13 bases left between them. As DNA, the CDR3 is TGTGCCAGCAGTTTAGCGGGGGGCTCGGGGGAGACCCAGTACTTC. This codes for CASSLAGGSGETQYF.

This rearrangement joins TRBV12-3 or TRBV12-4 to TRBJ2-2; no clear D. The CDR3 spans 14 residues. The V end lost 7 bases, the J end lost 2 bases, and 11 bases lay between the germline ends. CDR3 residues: CASTWARNTGELFF. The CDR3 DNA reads TGTGCCAGCACCTGGGCTAGAAACACCGGGGAGCTGTTTTTT.

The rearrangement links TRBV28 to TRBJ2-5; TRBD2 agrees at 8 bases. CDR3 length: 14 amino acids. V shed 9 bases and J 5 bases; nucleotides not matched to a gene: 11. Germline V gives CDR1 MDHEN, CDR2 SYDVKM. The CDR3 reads CASSLAGPEETQYF. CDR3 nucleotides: TGTGCCAGTTCTTTAGCGGGACCTGAGGAGACCCAGTACTTC.

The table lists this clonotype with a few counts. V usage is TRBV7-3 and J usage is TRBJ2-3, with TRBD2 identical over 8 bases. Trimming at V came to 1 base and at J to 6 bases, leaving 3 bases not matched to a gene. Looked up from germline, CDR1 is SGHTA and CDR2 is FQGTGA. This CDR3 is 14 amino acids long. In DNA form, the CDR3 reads TGTGCCAGCAGCTTAAAAGCGGGAGCGGATACGCAGTATTTT. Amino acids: CASSLKAGADTQYF.

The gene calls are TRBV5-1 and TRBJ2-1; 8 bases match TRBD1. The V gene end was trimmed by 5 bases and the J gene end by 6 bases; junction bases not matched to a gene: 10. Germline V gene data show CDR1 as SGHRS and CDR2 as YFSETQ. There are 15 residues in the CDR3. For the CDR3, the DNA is TGCGCCAGCAGTTTGTTCCAGGGGGCTGGCAATGAGCAGTTCTTC. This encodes CASSLFQGAGNEQFF.

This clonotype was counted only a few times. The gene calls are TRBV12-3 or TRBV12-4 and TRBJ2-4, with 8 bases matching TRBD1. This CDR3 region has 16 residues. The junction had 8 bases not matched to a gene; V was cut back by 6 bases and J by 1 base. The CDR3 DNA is TGTGCCAGCAGATTACAGGGGGGATCGGCCAAAAACATTCAGTACTTC. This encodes CASRLQGGSAKNIQYF.

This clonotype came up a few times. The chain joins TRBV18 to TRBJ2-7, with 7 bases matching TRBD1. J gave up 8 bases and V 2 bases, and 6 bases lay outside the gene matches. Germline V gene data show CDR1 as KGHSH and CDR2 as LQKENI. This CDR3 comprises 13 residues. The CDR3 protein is CASSPEQGIKQYF. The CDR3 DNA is TGTGCCAGCTCACCAGAACAGGGGATTAAGCAGTACTTC.

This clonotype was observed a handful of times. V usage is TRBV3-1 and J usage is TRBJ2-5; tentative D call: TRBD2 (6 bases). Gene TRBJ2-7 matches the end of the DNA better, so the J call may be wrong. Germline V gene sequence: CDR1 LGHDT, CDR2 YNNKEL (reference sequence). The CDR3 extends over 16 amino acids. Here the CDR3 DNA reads TGTGCCAGCAGCCAAATGGGTTTTCGGGGGAACTACGAGCAGTACTTC. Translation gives CASSQMGFRGNYEQYF.

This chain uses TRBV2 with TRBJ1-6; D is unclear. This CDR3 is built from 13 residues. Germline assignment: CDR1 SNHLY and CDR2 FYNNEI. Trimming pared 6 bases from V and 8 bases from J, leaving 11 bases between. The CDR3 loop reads CASSIGGDSPLHF. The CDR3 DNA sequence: TGTGCCAGCAGCATCGGTGGTGATTCACCCCTCCACTTT.

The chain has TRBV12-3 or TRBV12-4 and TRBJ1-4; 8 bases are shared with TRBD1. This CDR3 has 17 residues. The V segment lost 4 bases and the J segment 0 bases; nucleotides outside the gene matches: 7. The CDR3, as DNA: TGTGCCAGCAGTTGGACAGGGTGGGACGCAACTAATGAAAAACTGTTTTTT. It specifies CASSWTGWDATNEKLFF.

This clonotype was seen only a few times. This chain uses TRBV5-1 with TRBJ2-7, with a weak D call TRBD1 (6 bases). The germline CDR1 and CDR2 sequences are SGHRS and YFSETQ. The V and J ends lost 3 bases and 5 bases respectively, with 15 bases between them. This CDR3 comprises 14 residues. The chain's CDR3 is CASSSGQLRDEQYF. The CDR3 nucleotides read TGCGCCAGCAGCTCCGGACAGTTGCGGGACGAGCAGTACTTC.

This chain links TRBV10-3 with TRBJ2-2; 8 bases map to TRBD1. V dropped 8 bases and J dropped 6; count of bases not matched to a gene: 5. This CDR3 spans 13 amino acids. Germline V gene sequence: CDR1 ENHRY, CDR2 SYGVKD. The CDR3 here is CAIAGQVAGELFF. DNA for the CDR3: TGTGCCATCGCGGGACAGGTTGCCGGGGAGCTGTTTTTT.

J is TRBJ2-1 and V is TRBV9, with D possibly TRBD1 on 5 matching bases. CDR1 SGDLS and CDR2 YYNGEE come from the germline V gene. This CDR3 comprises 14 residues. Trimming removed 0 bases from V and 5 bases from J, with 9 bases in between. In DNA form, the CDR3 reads TGTGCCAGCAGCGTAGTTGGGGCCGACAATGAGCAGTTCTTC. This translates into CASSVVGADNEQFF. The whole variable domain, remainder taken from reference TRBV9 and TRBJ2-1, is DSGVTQTPKHLITATGQRVTLRCSPRSGDLSVYWYQQSLDQGLQFLIQYYNGEERAKGNILERFSAQQFPDLHSELNLSSLELGDSALYFCASSVVGADNEQFFGPGTRLTVL.